A selection of T cell receptor beta chains follows, all from one sample in a study of blood T cell repertoires in COVID-19. Clones were sequenced by immunoSEQ multiplex PCR, and TCRdb holds only the in-frame ones, with some missing. The sample carries roughly 290,000 clones, roughly 80% recorded once. The sample was peripheral blood. These receptors were taken from a person aged 70 to 85 with COVID-19, enrolled during active disease. Both conserved end residues are part of each CDR3. The D gene is left open where the match is weak. Clone size is shown for a subset of rows, as once, few, many or a class of expanded clone.

TGTGCCAGCAGTTACCCGGGACAGGGCGACTACGAGCAGTACTTC	CASSYPGQGDYEQYF	once	TRBD1	TRBV6-2/TRBV6-3	TRBJ2-7
TGTGCCAGCAGTTCGGTCCCCCGAGGCGAAGAGACCCAGTACTTC	CASSSVPRGEETQYF	.	.	TRBV28	TRBJ2-5
TGTGCCTGGAGTCCGACAGGGGACTGGAGGTACGAGCAGTACTTC	CAWSPTGDWRYEQYF	.	TRBD1	TRBV30	TRBJ2-7
TGTGCCAGCAGTCAGAATGTGGGACTAGCGGGAGCAGATACGCAGTATTTT	CASSQNVGLAGADTQYF	.	TRBD2	TRBV5-4	TRBJ2-3
TGTGCCAGCAGCTTGTTTCGGGGTAATGCGCATAATGAGCAGTTCTTC	CASSLFRGNAHNEQFF	.	.	TRBV5-6	TRBJ2-1
TGTGCCAGCAGTCCCATTGATCTGAGCTCCTATAATTCACCCCTCCACTTT	CASSPIDLSSYNSPLHF	.	.	TRBV6-6	TRBJ1-6
TGTGCCAGCACCAAAGGGGGCGGGGGGGCCGTCTACGAGCAGTACTTC	CASTKGGGGAVYEQYF	.	TRBD2	TRBV5-4	TRBJ2-7
TGTGCCTCGCAAGGAGGGTACAATGAGCAGTTCTTC	CASQGGYNEQFF	.	.	TRBV7-2	TRBJ2-1
TGTGCCAGCAGCATCAATGGACTAGCGGGGGAGACCCAGTACTTC	CASSINGLAGETQYF	.	TRBD2	TRBV7-2	TRBJ2-5
TGTGCCAGTACGGCGGGTACCGGGGAGCTGTTTTTT	CASTAGTGELFF	.	.	TRBV7-8	TRBJ2-2
TGCGCCAGCAGCTTGCTGAGCTCTGGAAACACCATATATTTT	CASSLLSSGNTIYF	.	.	TRBV5-1	TRBJ1-3
TGTGCCAGCAGCTTGTTTACGGAGGATTCACCCCTCCACTTT	CASSLFTEDSPLHF	.	.	TRBV7-2	TRBJ1-6
TGTGCCAGCAGCTTCGGACAGGGAGGATCACCCCTCCACTTT	CASSFGQGGSPLHF	.	TRBD1	TRBV11-2	TRBJ1-6
TGTGCCAGCAGCTTAACAGCTTTCAATTTCCATGAGCAGTTCTTC	CASSLTAFNFHEQFF	.	.	TRBV7-2	TRBJ2-1
TGCGCCAGCAGCCAAGATTTGGGGACAGGCGGCACTGAAGCTTTCTTT	CASSQDLGTGGTEAFF	many	TRBD1	TRBV4-3	TRBJ1-1
TGTGCCAGTAGAAGGCCGGGACAGGGCTCTGGCTACACCTTC	CASRRPGQGSGYTF	many	TRBD1	TRBV19	TRBJ1-2
TGTGCCAGCAGCGCCGGGACTAGCGGTCCCAATGAGCAGTTCTTC	CASSAGTSGPNEQFF	.	TRBD2	TRBV6-4	TRBJ2-1
TGTGCCAGCAGCCCGGCAGGGTCCAACTATGGCTACACCTTC	CASSPAGSNYGYTF	.	.	TRBV16	TRBJ1-2
TGTGCCAGCAGTTCCGGGACAGGCTTCCGGGGCTACACCTTC	CASSSGTGFRGYTF	.	TRBD1	TRBV6-5	TRBJ1-2
TGTGCCAGCAGGAAGGGGGGAGGGACTGAAGCTTTCTTT	CASRKGGGTEAFF	.	.	TRBV6-6	TRBJ1-1
TGTGCCAGCAGAACTCCTACCTCGGGACAGGGGAACTATGGCTACACCTTC	CASRTPTSGQGNYGYTF	.	TRBD1	TRBV28	TRBJ1-2
TGTGCCAGCAGCTTAAGGACTAGCGGGAGGGAGACCCAGTACTTC	CASSLRTSGRETQYF	.	TRBD2	TRBV11-3	TRBJ2-5
TGTGCCAGCAGCTTAGAGGGGGCTTCTTTCACGTATACGCAGTATTTT	CASSLEGASFTYTQYF	.	TRBD1	TRBV7-2	TRBJ2-3
TGTGCCAGCAGGACAGGTACCTACGAGCAGTACTTC	CASRTGTYEQYF	.	.	TRBV12-3/TRBV12-4	TRBJ2-7